This T cell receptor beta chain is drawn from a study of CD8 T cells in ankylosing spondylitis. Regarding the study as a whole: A number of the motif variants had already been described in reactive arthritis synovial fluid and blood. Matched ankylosing spondylitis synovial fluid reportedly contained a significantly enriched population of disease-linked clones. A motif in TCR beta, a set of several highly homologous variants, appeared characteristic of ankylosing spondylitis blood.

Library preparation for TCR beta used quantitative 5'-RACE with molecular barcodes. TCRdb re-derived calls from the 5' RACE reads in MiXCR, one entry per CDR3 protein. The repertoire holds a few hundred thousand distinct CDR3 sequences, over 15% seen once, with approximately 1% in the top ten. With V trimmed by 7 bases and J by 4 bases, 3 bases remained unmatched. The length of the CDR3 is 12 residues. From germline, CDR1 is SQVTM and CDR2 ANQGSEA. Remarks on this clonotype: Antigen unknown.

The chain links TRBV29-1 to TRBJ1-2, with TRBD1 identical over 10 bases. The TCR originated in a male donor with ankylosing spondylitis. Sequencing was performed on blood, either unsorted or a sorted T cell fraction (not recorded which). CDR3 protein: CSGWTGGYGYTF. The CDR3 DNA reads TGCAGCGGGTGGACAGGGGGCTATGGCTACACCTTC.